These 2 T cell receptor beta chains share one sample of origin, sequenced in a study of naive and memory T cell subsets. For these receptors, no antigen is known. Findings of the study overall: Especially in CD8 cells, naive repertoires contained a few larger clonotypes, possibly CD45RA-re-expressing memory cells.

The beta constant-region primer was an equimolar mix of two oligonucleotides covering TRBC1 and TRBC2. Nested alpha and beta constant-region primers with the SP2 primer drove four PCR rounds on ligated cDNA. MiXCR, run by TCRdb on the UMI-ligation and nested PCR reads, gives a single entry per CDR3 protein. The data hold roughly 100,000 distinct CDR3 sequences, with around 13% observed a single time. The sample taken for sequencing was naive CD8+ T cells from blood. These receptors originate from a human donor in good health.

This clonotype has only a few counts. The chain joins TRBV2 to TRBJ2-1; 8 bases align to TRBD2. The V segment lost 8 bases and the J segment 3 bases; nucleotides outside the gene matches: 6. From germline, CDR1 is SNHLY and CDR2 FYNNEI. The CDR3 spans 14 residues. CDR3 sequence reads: CASLGGAIYNEQFF. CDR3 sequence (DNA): TGTGCCAGCCTCGGGGGGGCCATCTACAATGAGCAGTTCTTC.

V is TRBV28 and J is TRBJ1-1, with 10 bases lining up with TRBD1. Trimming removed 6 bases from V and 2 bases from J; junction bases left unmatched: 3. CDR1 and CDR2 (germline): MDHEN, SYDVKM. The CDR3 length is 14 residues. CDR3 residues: CASSETGGNTEAFF. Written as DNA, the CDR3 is TGTGCCAGCAGCGAGACAGGGGGCAACACTGAAGCTTTCTTT.